Listed below are T cell receptor beta chains from one sample, sequenced in a study of CDR3 diversity in severe acne. TCRdb independently ran MiXCR on the PCR reads; one entry per CDR3 protein. The data contain 89,000 or so distinct CDR3 sequences, 45% to 50% of them singletons. The sequenced sample consisted of blood. The receptors stem from a male donor in good health, serving as a control. The CDR3 runs from the conserved cysteine through the conserved F or W. D genes are given only for firm matches. Only some rows state a clone size, as once, few, many or a class for expanded clones.

j_call: TRBJ1-1
v_call: TRBV24-1
cdr3_length: 14
clone_size: few
d_call: NA
cdr3_nt: TGTGCCACCAGTGGGGGGGCGCGGAACACTGAAGCTTTCTTT
cdr3_aa: CATSGGARNTEAFF

j_call: TRBJ2-7
v_call: TRBV10-2
cdr3_length: 14
clone_size: medium-sized
d_call: TRBD1
cdr3_nt: TGCGCCAGTATTCCGGGACAGGGGAACTACGAGCAGTACTTC
cdr3_aa: CASIPGQGNYEQYF

j_call: TRBJ1-3
v_call: TRBV20-1
cdr3_length: 16
clone_size: many
d_call: NA
cdr3_nt: TGCAGTGCTAGAGATCGATTAGGGTTCTCTGGAAACACCATATATTTT
cdr3_aa: CSARDRLGFSGNTIYF

j_call: TRBJ2-2
v_call: TRBV25-1
cdr3_length: 15
clone_size: many
d_call: TRBD2
cdr3_nt: TGTGCCAGCCGAGGCCCAGCGGGAGTTGGCGGGGAGCTGTTTTTT
cdr3_aa: CASRGPAGVGGELFF

j_call: TRBJ2-6
v_call: TRBV9
cdr3_length: 19
clone_size: NA
d_call: TRBD1
cdr3_nt: TGTGCCAGCAGCCCTAACCCCGGGACAGGCCGCTCTGGGGCCAGCGTCCTGACTTTC
cdr3_aa: CASSPNPGTGRSGASVLTF

j_call: TRBJ2-3
v_call: TRBV7-3
cdr3_length: 13
clone_size: once
d_call: NA
cdr3_nt: TGTGCCAGCAGCTTAACGTCCCCGGGTACGCAGTATTTT
cdr3_aa: CASSLTSPGTQYF

j_call: TRBJ2-1
v_call: TRBV20-1
cdr3_length: 15
clone_size: medium-sized
d_call: TRBD2
cdr3_nt: TGCAGTGCCTTCTCCGGGACTAGCGGGAGTGGTGGGCAGTTCTTC
cdr3_aa: CSAFSGTSGSGGQFF

j_call: TRBJ1-1
v_call: TRBV19
cdr3_length: 15
clone_size: NA
d_call: NA
cdr3_nt: TGTGCCAGTAGTATTTGTTCCGGGGTGAACACTGAAGCTTTCTTT
cdr3_aa: CASSICSGVNTEAFF

j_call: TRBJ2-6
v_call: TRBV12-3/TRBV12-4
cdr3_length: 18
clone_size: few
d_call: TRBD1
cdr3_nt: TGTGCCAGCAGCCAAAGGGGACAGGCGGGCTCTGGGGCCAACGTCCTGACTTTC
cdr3_aa: CASSQRGQAGSGANVLTF

j_call: TRBJ1-5
v_call: TRBV6-1
cdr3_length: 22
clone_size: NA
d_call: NA
cdr3_nt: NA
cdr3_aa: CASSDRVLVREKLFFGSGTQHF

j_call: TRBJ1-2
v_call: TRBV11-1
cdr3_length: 14
clone_size: NA
d_call: NA
cdr3_nt: TGTGCCAGCAGCTTGTCAGACGCTCCCTATGGCTACACCTTC
cdr3_aa: CASSLSDAPYGYTF

j_call: TRBJ2-1
v_call: TRBV5-6
cdr3_length: 16
clone_size: many
d_call: NA
cdr3_nt: TGTGCCAGCAGCGGAAATCGGGGGCTCCTGTACAATGAGCAGTTCTTC
cdr3_aa: CASSGNRGLLYNEQFF

j_call: TRBJ2-7
v_call: TRBV4-1
cdr3_length: 15
clone_size: NA
d_call: NA
cdr3_nt: TGCGCCAGCAGCCAAGGGACACCCGCATCGGGCGAGCAGTACTTC
cdr3_aa: CASSQGTPASGEQYF

j_call: TRBJ1-6
v_call: TRBV20-1
cdr3_length: 12
clone_size: few
d_call: NA
cdr3_nt: TGCAGTGCTATAGGAGGGAACTCACCCCTCCACTTT
cdr3_aa: CSAIGGNSPLHF

j_call: TRBJ1-4
v_call: TRBV19
cdr3_length: 15
clone_size: many
d_call: NA
cdr3_nt: TGTGCCAGTAAAACCGGGGAGGGGACTAATGAAAAACTGTTTTTT
cdr3_aa: CASKTGEGTNEKLFF

j_call: TRBJ1-5
v_call: TRBV7-2
cdr3_length: 16
clone_size: NA
d_call: TRBD1
cdr3_nt: TGTGCCAGCAGCCCGAGGACAGGGAGTGGCAATCAGCCCCAGCATTTT
cdr3_aa: CASSPRTGSGNQPQHF

j_call: TRBJ2-5
v_call: TRBV11-1
cdr3_length: 16
clone_size: once
d_call: TRBD1
cdr3_nt: TGTGCCAGCAGCGGAGGCCGGACAGGGGTGCTGGAGACCCAGTACTTC
cdr3_aa: CASSGGRTGVLETQYF

j_call: TRBJ2-1
v_call: TRBV4-2
cdr3_length: 15
clone_size: many
d_call: NA
cdr3_nt: TGTGCCAGCAGCCAGGTCGGTGACTCCTACAATGAGCAGTTCTTC
cdr3_aa: CASSQVGDSYNEQFF